This is a list of T cell receptor beta chains from one sample in a study of blood T cell repertoires in COVID-19. The method was immunoSEQ multiplex PCR; TCRdb's version includes in-frame clones alone and lacks a portion of them. The sample has around 150,000 clones, around 83% seen once. The sequenced sample was peripheral blood. All receptors derive from a man between 18 and 29 years old with acute or convalescent COVID-19. Each CDR3 is given with its conserved first and last residue. The order of the fields is D gene, V gene, J gene, clone size, CDR3 DNA, CDR3 protein. D genes are given only for firm matches. Only some rows state a clone size, as once, few, many or a class for expanded clones.

>NA|TRBV3-1/TRBV3-2|TRBJ1-3|NA
TGTGCCAGCAGCCAGACGGGGGGCGGAAACACCATATATTTT
CASSQTGGGNTIYF
>NA|TRBV4-1|TRBJ1-2|NA
TGCGCCAGCAGCCAAAGTAACAGGCAGTGGCTCGCCTTC
CASSQSNRQWLAF
>TRBD1|TRBV5-8|TRBJ1-4|NA
TGTGCCAGCAGCTTGGGGACAGGGGCAAATGAAAAACTGTTTTTT
CASSLGTGANEKLFF
>NA|TRBV30|TRBJ1-1|NA
TGTGCCTGGAGTCTTTACAGGGTCTCTGAAGCTTTCTTT
CAWSLYRVSEAFF
>NA|TRBV19|TRBJ1-5|NA
TGTGCCAGTAGTATAGTTTCGGGTTTAGATCAGCCCCAGCATTTT
CASSIVSGLDQPQHF
>NA|TRBV7-9|TRBJ1-2|NA
TGTGCCAGCAGCTTAGCACAGGTCGCTGGCTATGGCTACACCTTC
CASSLAQVAGYGYTF
>NA|TRBV12-3/TRBV12-4|TRBJ1-5|NA
TGTGCCAGCAGTTGGACTGTACAGCCCCAGCATTTT
CASSWTVQPQHF
>TRBD1|TRBV10-3|TRBJ2-7|NA
TGTGCCATCAGTATGGACAGGTCCGAGCAGTACTTC
CAISMDRSEQYF
>TRBD1|TRBV6-5|TRBJ1-6|NA
TGTGCCAGCAGAGACAGGACAGGGACAGCGTCACCCCTCCACTTT
CASRDRTGTASPLHF
>TRBD1|TRBV24-1|TRBJ1-5|NA
TGTGCCACCAGCAGGACAGGGGGAAATCAGCCCCAGCATTTT
CATSRTGGNQPQHF
>TRBD2|TRBV5-1|TRBJ2-3|NA
TGCGCCAGCAGCCCGGATAGCGGGCGCAACACAGATACGCAGTATTTT
CASSPDSGRNTDTQYF
>TRBD1|TRBV7-6|TRBJ1-1|NA
TGTGCCAGCAGCCCCCGACAGGGAAAGAACACTGAAGCTTTCTTT
CASSPRQGKNTEAFF
>NA|TRBV3-1/TRBV3-2|TRBJ1-5|NA
TGTGCCAGCAGCCAAGGGTCCCAGGGTGATCAGCCCCAGCATTTT
CASSQGSQGDQPQHF
>TRBD1|TRBV4-1|TRBJ1-3|NA
TGCGCCAGCAGCCAGGGACAGGGTCCTCTCTCTGGAAACACCATATATTTT
CASSQGQGPLSGNTIYF
>NA|TRBV3-1/TRBV3-2|TRBJ1-5|once
TGTGCCAGCAGCCAAGGAGCCATCAATCAGCCCCAGCATTTT
CASSQGAINQPQHF
>NA|TRBV5-1|TRBJ1-4|NA
TGCGCCAGCAGCCTCGGGGGGAAGAATGAAAAACTGTTTTTT
CASSLGGKNEKLFF
>TRBD2|TRBV5-1|TRBJ2-1|NA
TGCGCCAGCAGCTTGGAGACTAGCGGAAAGCAGTTCTTC
CASSLETSGKQFF
>NA|TRBV12-3/TRBV12-4|TRBJ1-2|NA
TGTGCCAGCAGTTTAGAGGGGGTTGGTGGCTACACCTTC
CASSLEGVGGYTF
>TRBD1|TRBV6-5|TRBJ1-1|NA
TGTGCCAGCACCTCGACAGGGGGGTCGTGGACTGAAGCTTTCTTT
CASTSTGGSWTEAFF
>NA|TRBV6-5|TRBJ1-1|NA
TGTGCCAGCAGCCCCACCAGTACCTACACTGAAGCTTTCTTT
CASSPTSTYTEAFF
>NA|TRBV2|TRBJ2-3|NA
TGTGCCAGCAGTGAAGGCCACAGGTACACAGATACGCAGTATTTT
CASSEGHRYTDTQYF
>TRBD1|TRBV25-1|TRBJ1-2|NA
TGTGCCAGCAGGGGCGGACAGGGGAAGGACTATGGCTACACCTTC
CASRGGQGKDYGYTF
>NA|TRBV29-1|TRBJ2-2|NA
TGCAGCGTGACTGCCAACACCGGGGAGCTGTTTTTT
CSVTANTGELFF
>NA|TRBV11-3|TRBJ2-2|NA
TGTGCCAGCAGCTCATCGCGGGGCGACGGGGAGCTGTTTTTT
CASSSSRGDGELFF
>NA|TRBV27|TRBJ1-1|NA
TGTGCCAGCAGTTTGAACAGAAATACTGAAGCTTTCTTT
CASSLNRNTEAFF
>TRBD1|TRBV3-1/TRBV3-2|TRBJ1-4|NA
TGTGCCAGCAGTCGACGACAGGGGAATGAAAAACTGTTTTTT
CASSRRQGNEKLFF
>TRBD1|TRBV5-1|TRBJ2-4|NA
TGCGCCAGCAGCTCGACAGGGGGCGAAGGACTATGGAAAAACATTCAGTACTTC
CASSSTGGEGLWKNIQYF
>NA|TRBV19|TRBJ1-5|NA
TGTGCCAGTACCGCTATGTTTAGCAATCAGCCCCAGCATTTT
CASTAMFSNQPQHF
>NA|TRBV18|TRBJ2-7|NA
TGTGCCAGCTCACCATCAGGGGTCAACCACTACGAGCAGTACTTC
CASSPSGVNHYEQYF